This T cell receptor (beta chain) was observed in a study of blood T cell repertoires in COVID-19. The table came from immunoSEQ multiplex PCR; TCRdb's copy has only in-frame clones and leaves some out. The sample has fewer than 250,000 clones; just over 85% are singletons. The CDR3 is 14 residues long. Germline V gene sequence: CDR1 ENHRY, CDR2 SYGVKD. The V and J ends lost 0 bases and 5 bases respectively, with 11 bases between them. This chain joins TRBV10-3 and TRBJ2-7, with D possibly TRBD2 on 5 matching bases. Source material: peripheral blood. This receptor was identified in a man aged 50 to 59 with acute or convalescent COVID-19. The chain's CDR3 is CAISESVEGDEQYF. The CDR3 DNA is TGTGCCATCAGTGAGTCGGTTGAGGGAGACGAGCAGTACTTC.